This T cell receptor (beta chain) was sequenced during a study of prognosis after radiotherapy for stage I lung cancer (dated by TCRdb to the early 2020s). Concerning the study at large: Between April 2018 and early 2019, 15 to 20 patients with stage I NSCLC were enrolled in Nanjing, China. Every patient was regarded as medically inoperable, because of comorbidities in about a dozen cases and refusal of surgery in roughly 7 cases. The study profiled peripheral blood TCR beta repertoires from stage I NSCLC patients before and after stereotactic body radiotherapy and related them to distant failure. The cohort comprised roughly 13 men and roughly 6 women with a median age of approximately 70 years, ranging from about 50 to 85 years. Tumor histology was squamous cell carcinoma in several patients and adenocarcinoma in twelve. Using image-guided IMRT or VMAT, SBRT was delivered in 3 to 5 fractions at a biologically effective dose of at least 100 Gy. Roughly five patients had oligometastatic NSCLC after surgical resection of the primary tumor, and roughly 14 had newly diagnosed primary stage I lung tumors. After SBRT, distant metastases developed in about 20% of the 19 patients at a median of approximately seven months, while the remaining 15 patients had no significant progression. SBRT was not combined with any concurrent therapy in any patient. A total of roughly 40 blood samples from approximately 20 patients were sequenced, with one sample obtained before and one obtained after SBRT for each patient.

From the germline V gene, CDR1 is MNHEY and CDR2 is SVGEGT. V is shortened by 11 bases, J by 2 bases, and the region joining them spans 9 bases. The CDR3 sequence holds 11 residues, the cysteine and phenylalanine included. Only the CDR3 portion is preserved as DNA: 33 bases, with reading frame beginning at the first base. Points on this clonotype: No antigen is known for it. Base-call qualities are not available, and no considerably larger clone is one nucleotide away.

Broader findings and caveats from the paper: Tumor specificity of expanded TCR clones was not determined. All reported P values were unadjusted for multiple comparisons. Post-SBRT Shannon entropy and its change from baseline were lower in patients who developed distant metastases; baseline Shannon entropy was not associated with metastases. A decrease in unique TCR clone counts was observed after SBRT (median about 10,000 before versus several thousand after; Wilcoxon paired P=0.011). Differences by metastasis status were reportedly seen in TRBV and TRBJ usage frequencies, involving two V genes at baseline and, after SBRT, roughly ten V genes and two J genes. The study was limited by the small cohort and short follow-up, and independent validation of the study findings is required.

No patient had a history of other malignancies or prior chemotherapy or radiotherapy, and all had node-negative disease on CT and PET/CT. Roughly 6 milliliters of peripheral venous blood were drawn into EDTA tubes at each of two time points. PBMCs were isolated by Ficoll-Paque Plus density-gradient centrifugation. Right after collection, samples were kept at -80 degrees C until analysis. The TCR beta CDR3 region was amplified from genomic DNA by two rounds of multiplex PCR. In the first round of PCR, primers specific to each TRBV and TRBJ gene were used, and the primer sequences are filed in Chinese patent CN105087789A. Universal primers were used in the second round of PCR. The Roche High Pure PCR Template Preparation Kit was used to extract genomic DNA from the frozen PBMCs. The libraries underwent paired-end sequencing with 151 bp reads on an Illumina HiSeq 3000. The paper's data handling went like this. Raw reads lacking the multiplex PCR primer sequences were removed with CutAdapt. Using PEAR, the high-quality paired reads were merged into contigs. By alignment to reference sequences, MiXCR assigned TRB V, D and J gene segments to each contig. To remove sequencing errors, CDR3 sequences were clustered according to base quality and sequence similarity. Shannon entropy, normalized by the natural log of the productive TCR sequence number, served as the measure of diversity. Clonality was computed as one minus the ratio of Shannon entropy to the natural log of the number of unique clonotypes. The Youden index of ROC curves was used to select progression-free survival cut-offs for repertoire metrics, and analyses were performed in R 3.5.3. TCRdb reworked the public reads: Q25 trimming with fastp, MiXCR clone assembly, productive beta chains retained. Every distinct CDR3 protein forms one entry, paired with its most common genes and DNA. It is TCRdb's table, rather than the study itself, that gives the V and J calls and clone size. For this sample the table gives about 31,000 distinct CDR3 sequences, of which about 42% were detected only once. The leading ten clones occupy approximately 15% of the sample.

The chain couples TRBV6-2 or TRBV6-3 to TRBJ2-5; a tentative D match to TRBD2 spans 6 bases. The sample was PBMCs, taken before or after stereotactic body radiation therapy (not recorded which). The TCR sequence derives from a donor over 45 with non-small cell lung cancer. CDR3 reads: CAAGSQETQYF. The nucleotide sequence reads TGTGCCGCGGGGTCGCAAGAGACCCAGTACTTC.